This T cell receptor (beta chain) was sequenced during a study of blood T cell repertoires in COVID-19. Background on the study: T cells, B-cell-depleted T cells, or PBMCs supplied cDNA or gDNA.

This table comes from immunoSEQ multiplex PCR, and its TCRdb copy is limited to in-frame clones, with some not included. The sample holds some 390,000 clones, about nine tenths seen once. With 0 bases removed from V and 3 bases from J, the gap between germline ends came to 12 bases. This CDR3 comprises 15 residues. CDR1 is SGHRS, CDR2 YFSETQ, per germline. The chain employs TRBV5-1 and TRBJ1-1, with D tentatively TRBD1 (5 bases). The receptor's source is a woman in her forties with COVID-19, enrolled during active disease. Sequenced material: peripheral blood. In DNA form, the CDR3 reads TGCGCCAGCAGCTTGGAGGCAGGGAGGGACACTGAAGCTTTCTTT. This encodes CASSLEAGRDTEAFF. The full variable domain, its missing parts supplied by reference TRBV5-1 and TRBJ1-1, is KAGVTQTPRYLIKTRGQQVTLSCSPISGHRSVSWYQQTPGQGLQFLFEYFSETQRNKGNFPGRFSGRQFSNSRSEMNVSTLELGDSALYLCASSLEAGRDTEAFFGQGTRLTVV.